This T cell receptor beta chain was found in a study of T-cell memory formation after mild COVID-19. V lost 0 bases and J 0 bases, leaving 8 bases between the germline ends. Germline CDR1 is SGHRS and CDR2 is YFSETQ. This CDR3 is 15 amino acids long. The 5'RACE method, run with constant-segment primers, produced TCR alpha and TCR beta cDNA libraries (carrying sample barcodes and UMIs). TCRdb passed the 5' RACE reads through MiXCR, listing each CDR3 protein once. The data contain under 300,000 distinct CDR3 sequences, around 10% of them seen just once; the ten biggest clones take up roughly a fifth. This clonotype was detected ten times or more.

The chain recombines TRBV5-1 with TRBJ2-3, with a possible D match to TRBD1 (5 bases). What was sequenced was PBMCs or a T cell subset sorted from them (not recorded which). This receptor was obtained from a man between 18 and 35 years old who had mild COVID-19 (a few samples of this study predate the infection). Cell type and time point are not known. The DNA of the CDR3 is TGCGCCAGCAGCTTGGTACCAGGGAGCACAGATACGCAGTATTTT. Its translation: CASSLVPGSTDTQYF. Full variable domain (rest looked up from reference TRBV5-1 and TRBJ2-3): KAGVTQTPRYLIKTRGQQVTLSCSPISGHRSVSWYQQTPGQGLQFLFEYFSETQRNKGNFPGRFSGRQFSNSRSEMNVSTLELGDSALYLCASSLVPGSTDTQYFGPGTRLTVL.